This T cell receptor beta chain came from a study of cytomegalovirus exposure and HLA in healthy donors. Sequencing was performed with immunoSEQ multiplex PCR; in TCRdb, only in-frame clones are kept and a portion is missing. Here the sample spans 130,000 to 150,000 clones, roughly 90% being singletons. The germline V gene has CDR1 ENHRY and CDR2 SYGVKD. The CDR3 is 14 amino acids. J gave up 2 bases and V 6 bases, and 4 bases lay outside the gene matches. Sequenced input: PBMCs. The receptor's source is a man younger than 30 in good health and CMV-seronegative. The chain employs TRBV10-3 and TRBJ1-2; 9 bases match TRBD1. Here the CDR3 reads CAIRVGTGNYGYTF. The CDR3 DNA reads as TGTGCCATCAGGGTAGGGACAGGGAACTATGGCTACACCTTC.